The clone carrying this TCR beta chain has only a few counts. This sample stems from a study of spatial heterogeneity in lung cancer. Study information: Raw-read counts averaged over ten per unique TCR and UMI combination.

MiXCR, run by TCRdb on the 5' RACE reads, gives a single entry per CDR3 protein. The data show about 21,000 distinct CDR3 sequences, around 4.6% seen once. Time point of the sample: sample taken at primary tumor resection. No cells were sorted before sequencing. The whole RNA sequenced was extracted from tumor, nontumor lung or frozen PBMC. The CDR3 length is 15 residues. Looked up from germline, CDR1 is SGHNT and CDR2 is YYREEE (reference sequence). J gave up 7 bases and V 0 bases, and 6 bases lay outside the gene matches. This material consisted of PBMCs, taken at surgery. The gene calls are TRBV5-4 and TRBJ2-5; 10 nucleotides match TRBD2. This sequence was found in a male donor with early-stage non-small cell lung cancer. CDR3 sequence: CASSLGLAGEGTQYF. The CDR3 DNA reads TGTGCCAGCAGCTTGGGTCTAGCGGGAGAGGGGACCCAGTACTTC.